This T cell receptor beta chain was sequenced during a study of blood T cell repertoires in COVID-19. Study at large: COVID-19 samples collected from the United States, Italy and Spain covered acute and convalescent phases.

The V and J ends lost 1 base and 7 bases, in that order; junction bases with no gene match: 5. Germline values: CDR1 SGHRS, CDR2 YFSETQ. This CDR3 region has 14 residues. Libraries were prepared by immunoSEQ multiplex PCR; TCRdb keeps only in-frame clonotypes and omits some of them. The table lists 150,000 to 180,000 clones, about 73% of them singletons. What was sequenced was peripheral blood. This receptor was taken from an elderly man with acute or convalescent COVID-19. The chain links TRBV5-1 to TRBJ1-2; 9 nucleotides line up with TRBD1. CDR3: CASSLRGTGSGYTF. The CDR3 DNA reads as TGCGCCAGCAGCTTGCGTGGGACAGGGAGTGGCTACACCTTC.